Listed below are T cell receptor beta chains from one sample, sequenced in a study of shared clonotypes between healthy human individuals. Produced via immunoSEQ multiplex PCR; TCRdb's table is partial and in-frame only. The sample records 1.5 million to 2.5 million clones, just under 95% being singletons. The sequenced sample was naive CD8+ T cells sorted from blood. The source of these receptors is a man younger than 35 in good health. The CDR3 runs from the conserved cysteine through the conserved F or W. A D gene is named only where the DNA matches it firmly. A row's size may be missing; if present it is once, few, many or a size class.

V	size	J	D	CDR3	DNA
TRBV2	.	TRBJ2-1	.	CARTKTGVNEQFF	TGTGCCAGGACTAAGACAGGTGTCAATGAGCAGTTCTTC
TRBV4-2	.	TRBJ2-1	TRBD2	CASSPTSLAALGHEQFF	TGTGCCAGCAGCCCGACATCCCTAGCGGCACTAGGCCATGAGCAGTTCTTC
TRBV2	.	TRBJ1-5	.	CASSESGSNQPQHF	TGTGCCAGCAGTGAATCAGGCAGCAATCAGCCCCAGCATTTT
TRBV7-6	.	TRBJ2-7	.	CASSLAADNYEQYF	TGTGCCAGCAGCTTAGCAGCGGACAACTACGAGCAGTACTTC
TRBV4-1	few	TRBJ1-6	.	CASSQDRERDSPLHF	TGCGCCAGCAGCCAAGATAGGGAAAGGGATTCACCCCTCCACTTT
TRBV4-3	.	TRBJ1-4	.	CASSQDRGLGGEKLFF	TGCGCCAGCAGCCAAGATCGGGGCCTAGGCGGTGAAAAACTGTTTTTT
TRBV4-1	.	TRBJ1-2	.	CASSQEESGNYGYTF	TGCGCCAGCAGCCAAGAGGAATCGGGAAACTATGGCTACACCTTC
TRBV6-5	.	TRBJ1-5	.	CASSPIKEGNQPQHF	TGTGCCAGCAGTCCCATTAAGGAAGGCAATCAGCCCCAGCATTTT
TRBV15	.	TRBJ2-1	.	CATSSEVGPYNEQFF	TGTGCCACCAGCAGCGAGGTGGGTCCCTACAATGAGCAGTTCTTC
TRBV5-1	.	TRBJ1-2	TRBD1	CASSLVGTGTVGFGYTF	TGCGCCAGCAGCTTGGTAGGGACAGGGACCGTGGGCTTTGGCTACACCTTC
TRBV7-9	.	TRBJ1-1	TRBD1	CASSSIQGAGTEAFF	TGTGCCAGCAGCTCCATTCAGGGGGCTGGTACTGAAGCTTTCTTT
TRBV9	.	TRBJ2-1	.	CASSESDEQFF	TGTGCCAGCAGCGAGTCCGATGAGCAGTTCTTC